Following are 32 T cell receptor beta chains from one sample sequenced in a study of cytomegalovirus exposure and HLA in healthy donors. Profiling relied on immunoSEQ multiplex PCR, and the TCRdb table lists in-frame clones only, not all of them. This sample has about 160,000 clones, with around 82% found just once. The source material was PBMCs. These receptors all come from a man younger than 40 in good health and CMV-seropositive.

The genes are TRBV29-1 and TRBJ1-1; 8 positions agree with TRBD1. There are 12 residues in the CDR3. V trimming: 7 bases; J trimming: 5 bases; junction bases outside the gene matches: 6. The germline V gene has CDR1 SQVTM and CDR2 ANQGSEA. The DNA for the CDR3 is TGCAGCGCCGGACAGGGTAATACTGAAGCTTTCTTT. This codes for CSAGQGNTEAFF.

The V gene is TRBV7-9, the J gene TRBJ2-7, with 8 nucleotides matching TRBD2. The CDR3 has 16 amino acids. V shed 1 base, J shed 3 bases, and the junction held 8 bases outside the gene matches. Looked up from germline, CDR1 is SEHNR and CDR2 is FQNEAQ (reference sequence). Written as DNA, the CDR3 is TGTGCCAGCAGCTTAGGTCCTAGCGGGCAGAACTACGAGCAGTACTTC. Its translation: CASSLGPSGQNYEQYF. Drawing the rest from reference TRBV7-9 and TRBJ2-7, the complete variable domain is DTGVSQNPRHKITKRGQNVTFRCDPISEHNRLYWYRQTLGQGPEFLTYFQNEAQLEKSRLLSDRFSAERPKGSFSTLEIQRTEQGDSAMYLCASSLGPSGQNYEQYFGPGTRLTVT.

The chain recombines TRBV7-6 with TRBJ2-3, with TRBD2 identical over 8 bases. Germline V gives CDR1 SGHVS, CDR2 FNYEAQ. V lost 3 bases and J lost 8; bases outside the gene matches: 16. The CDR3 totals 17 residues. This chain's CDR3 is CASSLEIPGGGKGTQYF. In nucleotides, the CDR3 is TGTGCCAGCAGCTTGGAGATTCCGGGCGGGGGGAAGGGTACGCAGTATTTT.

The V gene is TRBV2, the J gene TRBJ2-3, with a tentative D call TRBD1 (6 bases). This CDR3 region has 13 residues. The ends were cut back, 7 bases at V and 5 bases at J, with 13 bases in the middle. The V gene's germline CDR1 is SNHLY and CDR2 FYNNEI. CDR3 sequence: CASIVRGRDTQYF. The CDR3 DNA sequence: TGTGCCAGCATCGTTAGGGGGAGAGATACGCAGTATTTT.

The V call is TRBV28, the J call TRBJ2-5, with 9 bases that match TRBD2. The length of the CDR3 is 16 residues. With 3 bases clipped from V and 5 bases from J, the junction kept 10 bases outside the gene matches. Germline V gene lookup returns CDR1 MDHEN and CDR2 SYDVKM. The CDR3: CASSLGRGGARETQYF. For the CDR3, the DNA is TGTGCCAGCAGTTTGGGGCGCGGGGGGGCCCGGGAGACCCAGTACTTC.

V gene TRBV6-5 combines with J gene TRBJ1-1; D is perhaps TRBD1 (5 bases). This CDR3 contains 11 residues. The V gene's germline CDR1 is MNHEY and CDR2 SVGAGI. The germline V and J ends were trimmed by 8 bases and 4 bases, with 8 bases remaining between them. The CDR3 nucleotides are TGTGCCAGCGTTAGGGGCACTGAAGCTTTCTTT. Protein sequence: CASVRGTEAFF.

The chain carries TRBV15 and TRBJ2-1, with TRBD1 identical over 7 bases. There are 14 residues in the CDR3. V dropped 8 bases and J dropped 0; count of bases not matched to a gene: 4. Germline V gene data show CDR1 as LNHNV and CDR2 as YYDKDF (reference sequence). The CDR3 region has the DNA TGTGCCACCGGGAACAGGGGCTCCTACAATGAGCAGTTCTTC. Translating gives CATGNRGSYNEQFF.

Turning to this clone: Other nucleotide sequences in the sample specify the same CDR3. The gene calls are TRBV2 and TRBJ1-1; possible D gene TRBD1, 6 bases. The CDR3 length is 15 residues. Germline loops: CDR1 SNHLY, CDR2 FYNNEI. V gave up 2 bases and J gave up 2 bases, with 12 bases separating them. The CDR3 DNA reads TGTGCCAGCAGTGAAAGGGGGGGGTCCAACACTGAAGCTTTCTTT. Translation: CASSERGGSNTEAFF.

The rearrangement joins TRBV7-2 to TRBJ1-1, with D perhaps matching TRBD1 (6 bases). The length of the CDR3 is 14 residues. Looked up from germline, CDR1 is SGHTA and CDR2 is FQGNSA. The V end lost 5 bases, the J end lost 3 bases, and 13 bases lay between the germline ends. The CDR3 loop reads CASSLSRGYTEAFF. The CDR3 DNA is TGTGCCAGCAGCCTGAGCAGGGGTTACACTGAAGCTTTCTTT. Together with reference TRBV7-2 and TRBJ1-1, the CDR3 gives the full variable domain: GAGVSQSPSNKVTEKGKDVELRCDPISGHTALYWYRQSLGQGLEFLIYFQGNSAPDKSGLPSDRFSAERTGGSVSTLTIQRTQQEDSAVYLCASSLSRGYTEAFFGQGTRLTVV.

The chain joins TRBV9 to TRBJ1-2; possible D gene TRBD1, 6 bases. The CDR3 length is 18 residues. Germline loops: CDR1 SGDLS, CDR2 YYNGEE. V was pared by 6 bases and J by 8 bases, with 32 bases between. The CDR3 here is CASKGPGDTPGGGIGYTF. The CDR3 DNA reads TGTGCCAGCAAGGGGCCGGGGGACACACCGGGAGGGGGAATAGGCTACACCTTC.

This rearrangement joins TRBV13 to TRBJ2-3; the D is unclear. V gave up 4 bases and J gave up 0 bases, with 14 bases separating them. The CDR3 has 16 amino acids. From germline, CDR1 is PRHDT and CDR2 FYEKMQ (reference sequence). CDR3 amino acids: CASSYSPQASTDTQYF. As DNA, the CDR3 is TGTGCCAGCAGCTACTCGCCCCAGGCTAGCACAGATACGCAGTATTTT.

This rearrangement joins TRBV27 to TRBJ2-5; D remains ambiguous. V was pared by 3 bases and J by 2 bases, with 7 bases between. The length of the CDR3 is 13 residues. Germline V CDR1 and CDR2: MNHEY, SMNVEV (reference sequence). The CDR3 is CASSFVRQETQYF. The CDR3 DNA sequence: TGTGCCAGCAGTTTTGTCAGACAAGAGACCCAGTACTTC.

The rearrangement links TRBV5-1 to TRBJ2-7, with TRBD2 identical over 12 bases. Per the germline V gene, CDR1 is SGHRS and CDR2 is YFSETQ. Losses at the gene ends were 4 bases for V and 4 bases for J; bases not matched to a gene: 6. The CDR3 consists of 15 residues. CDR3 loop: CASSGGLAGFYEQYF. DNA of the CDR3: TGCGCCAGCAGCGGCGGACTAGCGGGATTTTACGAGCAGTACTTC.

This chain links TRBV27 with TRBJ2-6; D call uncertain. CDR1 and CDR2 from the germline V gene are MNHEY and SMNVEV (reference sequence). V lost 5 bases to trimming and J lost 0 bases, with 5 bases between them. The length of the CDR3 is 14 residues. CDR3 nucleotides: TGTGCCAGCAGTCTCCTCTCTGGGGCCAACGTCCTGACTTTC. Protein sequence: CASSLLSGANVLTF.

The genes are TRBV2 and TRBJ2-7; 12 bases fit TRBD1. The CDR3 has 14 amino acids. Germline V gene lookup returns CDR1 SNHLY and CDR2 FYNNEI. J was trimmed by 1 base and V by 9 bases; bases with no gene match: 4. The chain's CDR3 is CASGTGGNSYEQYF. The CDR3 nucleotides are TGTGCCAGTGGGACAGGGGGCAATTCCTACGAGCAGTACTTC.

This clone appeared once. The chain joins TRBV5-1 to TRBJ2-1; 8 nucleotides align to TRBD2. V lost 0 bases, J lost 6 bases, and 5 bases stayed unmatched. CDR3 size: 15 residues. Germline V gene data show CDR1 as SGHRS and CDR2 as YFSETQ. This CDR3 reads CASSLGAGAPNEQFF. In nucleotides, the CDR3 is TGCGCCAGCAGCTTGGGAGCGGGAGCCCCCAATGAGCAGTTCTTC.

The CDR3 sequence: CASSYFGGSSTDTQYF. DNA for the CDR3: TGTGCCAGCAGTTACTTCGGGGGTTCCAGCACAGATACGCAGTATTTT. The rearrangement joins TRBV6-5 to TRBJ2-3, with D possibly matching TRBD2 (6 bases). The V end was cut by 1 base, the J end by 0 bases, with 11 bases between. The CDR3 sequence is 16 residues long. The germline V gene encodes CDR1 MNHEY and CDR2 SVGAGI.

This sequence joins TRBV30 and TRBJ2-7; 8 nucleotides match TRBD1. Germline trimming cut 3 bases from V and 6 bases from J; bases unmatched to any gene: 10. The CDR3 length is 14 residues. Germline assignment: CDR1 GTSNPN and CDR2 SVGIG (reference sequence). This CDR3 is CAWSYGTGAIEQYF. In nucleotides, the CDR3 is TGTGCCTGGAGCTACGGGACAGGCGCCATCGAGCAGTACTTC. Supplemented by reference TRBV30 and TRBJ2-7, the full variable domain reads SQTIHQWPATLVQPVGSPLSLECTVEGTSNPNLYWYRQAAGRGLQLLFYSVGIGQISSEVPQNLSASRPQDRQFILSSKKLLLSDSGFYLCAWSYGTGAIEQYFGPGTRLTVT.

V and J are TRBV7-8 and TRBJ2-2, with 13 bases fitting TRBD2. V was pared by 5 bases and J by 4 bases, with 4 bases of the junction left unmatched. This CDR3 spans 16 amino acids. Germline CDR1 reads SGHVS; CDR2 reads FQNEAQ. The CDR3 here is CASSRGTSGITGELFF. CDR3 in DNA: TGTGCCAGCAGCCGCGGGACTAGCGGGATCACCGGGGAGCTGTTTTTT.

This chain's CDR3 is CASSPGTGGKAGELFF. The CDR3 DNA follows: TGTGCCAGCAGTCCCGGGACAGGGGGCAAGGCCGGGGAGCTGTTTTTT. The chain combines TRBV27 with TRBJ2-2; 12 bases align to TRBD1. The V segment lost 5 bases and the J segment 6 bases; nucleotides outside the gene matches: 7. The CDR3 extends over 16 amino acids. CDR1 and CDR2 (germline): MNHEY, SMNVEV (reference sequence).

The chain uses TRBV7-9 and TRBJ1-2, with D maybe TRBD1 (5 bases). Trimming shortened V by 3 bases and J by 2 bases, and 10 bases separated the two germline ends. Germline-derived CDR1 and CDR2 are SEHNR and FQNEAQ (reference sequence). CDR3 length: 14 residues. The CDR3 nucleotides are TGTGCCAGCAGCTTGGGGGAGGGAAACTATGGCTACACCTTC. As protein: CASSLGEGNYGYTF.

The rearrangement uses TRBV2 and TRBJ2-1, with D hard to call. The V gene's germline CDR1 is SNHLY and CDR2 FYNNEI. V was trimmed by 0 bases and J by 9 bases, leaving 15 bases between them. The CDR3 extends over 15 amino acids. The CDR3 reads CASSEALRVISEQFF. The CDR3, as DNA: TGTGCCAGCAGTGAAGCGCTTCGGGTTATCAGTGAGCAGTTCTTC.

The rearrangement uses TRBV28 and TRBJ1-2; D is unresolved. Germline CDR1 reads MDHEN; CDR2 reads SYDVKM. This CDR3 contains 11 residues. V dropped 7 bases and J dropped 4 bases, with 7 bases sitting between them. CDR3 protein: CASTTAYGYTF. CDR3 nucleotides: TGTGCCAGCACTACCGCCTATGGCTACACCTTC.

V usage is TRBV7-9 and J usage is TRBJ1-2, with D perhaps matching TRBD1 (6 bases). V dropped 1 base and J dropped 0 bases, with 15 bases sitting between them. Per germline, CDR1 SEHNR and CDR2 FQNEAQ (reference sequence). CDR3 size: 17 residues. The chain's CDR3 is CASSLESGADTNYGYTF. The CDR3 coding sequence is TGTGCCAGCAGCTTAGAGTCAGGGGCCGATACTAACTATGGCTACACCTTC.

This clone was found once. This sequence joins TRBV28 and TRBJ1-1; 7 bases fit TRBD1. The CDR3 covers 15 residues. Germline values: CDR1 MDHEN, CDR2 SYDVKM. The junction had 9 bases not matched to a gene; V was cut back by 3 bases and J by 5 bases. CDR3 sequence: CASSLDEGAKTEAFF. The CDR3 bases are TGTGCCAGCAGTTTGGACGAGGGGGCAAAGACTGAAGCTTTCTTT.

The V gene is TRBV2, the J gene TRBJ2-3; D is perhaps TRBD1 (5 bases). This CDR3 is 15 amino acids long. Germline CDR1 reads SNHLY; CDR2 reads FYNNEI. V was cut by 6 bases and J by 3 bases, with 16 bases left in between. In DNA, the CDR3 is TGTGCCAGCAGGCTTAAACGAACAGGAACAGATACGCAGTATTTT. Protein: CASRLKRTGTDTQYF.

The table lists this clone with a few counts. This chain uses TRBV23-1 with TRBJ2-3; 8 bases align to TRBD1. TRBV23-1 has ORF status, its function being uncertain. V was clipped by 0 bases and J by 2 bases; unmatched bases: 7. The CDR3 length is 17 residues. CDR3 sequence: CASSQSSQGAATDTQYF. The CDR3 bases are TGCGCCAGCAGTCAATCTTCCCAGGGGGCTGCCACAGATACGCAGTATTTT.

This clone was found once. This chain links TRBV6-5 with TRBJ2-5, with D unresolved. V lost 2 bases, J lost 1 base, and 14 bases lay in between. The CDR3 totals 16 residues. Germline CDR1 and CDR2: MNHEY and SVGAGI. The CDR3 sequence: CASSYNSYRPQETQYF. In DNA, the CDR3 is TGTGCCAGCAGTTACAATTCGTACAGACCCCAAGAGACCCAGTACTTC.

The chain recombines TRBV5-1 with TRBJ2-1, with a weak D call TRBD1 (5 bases). The CDR3 contains 14 residues. V shed 0 bases and J shed 4 bases, with 8 bases lying between them. Germline CDR1 is SGHRS and CDR2 is YFSETQ. This CDR3 reads CASSLGQTYNEQFF. CDR3 bases: TGCGCCAGCAGCTTGGGACAGACTTACAATGAGCAGTTCTTC.

The chain links TRBV5-4 to TRBJ1-2, with D possibly being TRBD1 (5 bases). The length of the CDR3 is 15 residues. V lost 3 bases and J lost 0, with 12 bases in between. CDR1 is SGHNT and CDR2 is YYREEE in the germline V gene (reference sequence). CDR3 loop: CASSSGGEANYGYTF. The CDR3 DNA is TGTGCCAGCAGCTCCGGAGGGGAGGCTAACTATGGCTACACCTTC.

The chain joins TRBV15 to TRBJ1-2, with TRBD1 matching 8 bases. V lost 0 bases and J lost 3; bases outside the gene matches: 3. The CDR3 length is 15 residues. Germline V gene data show CDR1 as LNHNV and CDR2 as YYDKDF (reference sequence). CDR3 nucleotides: TGTGCCACCAGCAGAGAGTCCAGGGGGCACTATGGCTACACCTTC. Amino acids: CATSRESRGHYGYTF.

J is TRBJ1-2 and V is TRBV18, with D uncertain. Germline CDR1 KGHSH, CDR2 LQKENI. The length of the CDR3 is 15 residues. The V end was cut by 3 bases, the J end by 4 bases, with 15 bases between. This CDR3 reads CASSPSWRTRYGYTF. CDR3 nucleotides: TGTGCCAGCTCACCGAGTTGGCGGACTCGCTATGGCTACACCTTC.